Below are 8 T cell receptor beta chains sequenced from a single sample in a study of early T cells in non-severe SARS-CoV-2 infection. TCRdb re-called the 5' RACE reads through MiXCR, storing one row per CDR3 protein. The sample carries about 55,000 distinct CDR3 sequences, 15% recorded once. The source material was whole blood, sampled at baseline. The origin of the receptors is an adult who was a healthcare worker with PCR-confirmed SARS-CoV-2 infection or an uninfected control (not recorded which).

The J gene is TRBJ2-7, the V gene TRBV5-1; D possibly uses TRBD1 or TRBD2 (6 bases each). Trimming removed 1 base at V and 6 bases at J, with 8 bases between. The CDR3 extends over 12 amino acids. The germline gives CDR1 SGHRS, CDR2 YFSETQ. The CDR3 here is CASSLKGGEQYF. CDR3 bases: TGCGCCAGCAGCTTGAAGGGGGGCGAGCAGTACTTC.

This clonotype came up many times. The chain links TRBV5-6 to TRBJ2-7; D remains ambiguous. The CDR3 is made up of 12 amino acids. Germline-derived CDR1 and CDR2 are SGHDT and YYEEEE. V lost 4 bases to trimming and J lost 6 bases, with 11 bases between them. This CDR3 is CASSSFAREQYF. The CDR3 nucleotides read TGTGCCAGCAGCAGCTTCGCCCGCGAGCAGTACTTC.

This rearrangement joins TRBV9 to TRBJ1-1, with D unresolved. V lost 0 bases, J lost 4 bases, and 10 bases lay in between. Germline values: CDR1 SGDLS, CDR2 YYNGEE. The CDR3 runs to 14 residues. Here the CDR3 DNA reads TGTGCCAGCAGCGTAGATCCCTTCTTCACTGAAGCTTTCTTT. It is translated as CASSVDPFFTEAFF. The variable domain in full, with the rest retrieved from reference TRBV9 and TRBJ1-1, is DSGVTQTPKHLITATGQRVTLRCSPRSGDLSVYWYQQSLDQGLQFLIQYYNGEERAKGNILERFSAQQFPDLHSELNLSSLELGDSALYFCASSVDPFFTEAFFGQGTRLTVV.

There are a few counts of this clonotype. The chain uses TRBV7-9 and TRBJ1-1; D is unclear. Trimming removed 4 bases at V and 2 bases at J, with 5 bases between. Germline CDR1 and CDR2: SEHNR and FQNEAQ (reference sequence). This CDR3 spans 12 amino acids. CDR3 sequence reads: CASSSINTEAFF. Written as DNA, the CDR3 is TGTGCCAGCAGCTCCATTAACACTGAAGCTTTCTTT.

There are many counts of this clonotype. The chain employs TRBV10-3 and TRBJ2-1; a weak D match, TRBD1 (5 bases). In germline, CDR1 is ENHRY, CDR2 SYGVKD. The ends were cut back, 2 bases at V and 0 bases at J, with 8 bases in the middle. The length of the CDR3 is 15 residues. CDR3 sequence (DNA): TGTGCCATCAGTGAGAAGACAGCCTCCTACAATGAGCAGTTCTTC. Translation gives CAISEKTASYNEQFF.

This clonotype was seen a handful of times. Here the CDR3 DNA reads TGCAGCGTTGAAGATAGGGACAGCTACTATGGCTACACCTTC. Amino acid sequence: CSVEDRDSYYGYTF. J is TRBJ1-2 and V is TRBV29-1, with 7 bases identical to TRBD1. Germline CDR1 and CDR2: SQVTM and ANQGSEA. The CDR3 has 14 amino acids. V lost 0 bases and J lost 3; bases outside the gene matches: 4.

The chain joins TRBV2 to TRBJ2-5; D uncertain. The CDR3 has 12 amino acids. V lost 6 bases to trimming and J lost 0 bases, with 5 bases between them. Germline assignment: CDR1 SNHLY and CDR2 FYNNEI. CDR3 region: CASRLNQETQYF. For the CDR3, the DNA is TGTGCCAGCAGGCTCAACCAAGAGACCCAGTACTTC.

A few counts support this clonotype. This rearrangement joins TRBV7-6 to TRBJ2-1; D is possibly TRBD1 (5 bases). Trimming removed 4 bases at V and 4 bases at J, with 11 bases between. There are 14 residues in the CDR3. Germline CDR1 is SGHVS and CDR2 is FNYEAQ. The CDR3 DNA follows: TGTGCCAGCAGCTCCAGGGTGGGTTACAATGAGCAGTTCTTC. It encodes CASSSRVGYNEQFF.